This T cell receptor (beta chain) was sequenced during a study of CD8+CD57+ T cells in acquired aplastic anemia (dated by TCRdb to the late 2010s). General notes on the study: Extracted DNA from sorted CD4+ and CD8+ cells averaged approximately 3 ug, ranging from about 0.2 to 30 ug. A CD8+CD57+ expansion meant a frequency higher than the mean frequency seen in healthy subjects. General study outcomes and caveats: Although roughly 29 CD8+ CDR3 sequences were shared by patients and controls, these sequences appeared highly expressed in patients and within the immunodominant clones of patients. Between patients and healthy controls, no significant difference in CD8+ Simpson's diversity was found (P=0.060).

Patients chosen for sequencing had shown expansion of CD8+CD57+ cells by flow cytometry. Every patient had severe acquired aplastic anemia, diagnosed using the International Study of Aplastic Anemia and Agranulocytosis and Camitta criteria. Patients had received no therapy at the time of blood sampling. The study deep-sequenced TCR repertoires of sorted CD4+ and CD8+ blood T cells from severe aplastic anemia patients and healthy subjects. Patients were enrolled under clinicaltrials.gov protocols 00001620, 01623167, 00001397, 00071045, 00081523 and 00961064 in the USA. Ficoll-Paque density gradient centrifugation was used to isolate peripheral blood mononuclear cells. CD4+ and CD8+ T cells were sorted by FACS or magnetic beads before DNA extraction. Based on the germline V gene, the CDR1 and CDR2 sequences are SGHTA and FQGNSA. The CDR3 measures 13 amino acids from cysteine to phenylalanine. The CDR3 DNA has 39 bases and is translated from base 1. The V end loses 5 bases and the J end loses 6 bases, and a stretch of 13 bases separates them.

Genomic DNA served as template for TCR beta VDJ combination and CDR3 sequence profiling. An Illumina HiSeq 2000 was the platform used for TCR repertoire sequencing. On the study's bioinformatics: Repertoire assessment relied on Simpson's diversity index, CDR3 size and DJ length profiles, and TRBV/TRBJ rearrangement plots. The most abundant DNA sequence in the deep sequencing data was taken as the immunodominant clone. CDR3 amino acid sequences were checked for sharing between subjects and were compared against published repertoires and the VDJdb database. TCRdb ran its own pipeline on the public reads, namely fastp trimming at Q25 and MiXCR clone calling, and kept in-frame beta chains. Rows matching on CDR3 protein sequence are summarized as one entry with the most common DNA and genes. The V and J calls were not made by the authors but by TCRdb's processing. The sample yields 55,000 to 60,000 distinct CDR3 sequences; 55% to 70% were counted once. In total, the top ten clones hold roughly 15% of the sample.

This clonotype has only one observation. It lacks a known antigen. No qualities accompany the bases; no much larger clone lies one base away. A single read makes a weak case. The source is a human donor with aplastic anemia. Rearrangement joined TRBV7-2 to TRBJ1-1, and the D gene may be TRBD1, 6 bases matching. Sample: sorted CD4+, CD8+, or CD8+CD57+ T cells (not recorded which) from PBMCs. The CDR3: CASSPDRRAEAFF. The nucleotides read TGTGCCAGCAGCCCCGACAGGAGGGCTGAAGCTTTCTTT.